This TCR beta chain derives from a study of control samples from healthy donors and cancer patients. V shed 3 bases and J 3 bases; nucleotides not matched to a gene: 7. Germline-derived CDR1 and CDR2 are MNHEY and SVGAGI. The CDR3 runs to 16 residues. The assay was immunoSEQ multiplex PCR, and TCRdb's table has in-frame clones only and misses some. The table records 390,000 or so clones, about nine tenths of them present only once. V gene TRBV6-5 combines with J gene TRBJ2-3, with 9 positions matching TRBD2. Sequencing input: PBMCs. The source of this sequence is a man between 35 and 55 years old with head and neck cancer. CDR3 amino acids: CASSYEGRGGTDTQYF. Written as DNA, the CDR3 is TGTGCCAGCAGTTATGAGGGGCGGGGGGGAACAGATACGCAGTATTTT.